This T cell receptor beta chain was sequenced during a study of response to subunit inactivated influenza vaccine. Study-wide results and caveats: T cells newly recruited by each seasonal influenza vaccination are few, the authors suggested.

Germline values: CDR1 MDHEN, CDR2 SYDVKM. The CDR3 sequence is 17 residues long. Trimming cost V 3 bases and J 0 bases, with 14 bases left between them. This clonotype was counted ten times or more. Its antigen is currently unknown. Via MiXCR, TCRdb re-called the RT-PCR reads, giving one row per CDR3 protein. This sample has under 750,000 distinct CDR3 sequences, with approximately 12% found just once. The rearrangement uses TRBV28 and TRBJ1-4; D may be TRBD1 (5 bases). The sequence was collected from a man over 45 who received an inactivated influenza vaccine. Specimen: PBMCs from blood, collected on the day of vaccination. The CDR3 loop reads CASSFGWQGATNEKLFF. The CDR3 nucleotides read TGTGCCAGCAGTTTTGGGTGGCAGGGAGCAACTAATGAAAAACTGTTTTTT. The full variable domain, completed using reference TRBV28 and TRBJ1-4, is DVKVTQSSRYLVKRTGEKVFLECVQDMDHENMFWYRQDPGLGLRLIYFSYDVKMKEKGDIPEGYSVSREKKERFSLILESASTNQTSMYLCASSFGWQGATNEKLFFGSGTQLSVL.